This T cell receptor (beta chain) was recovered during a study of beta chain features in type 1 diabetes. Study background: Cell yields, age and gender were similar between patients and healthy donors.

V lost 8 bases to trimming and J lost 1 base, with 6 bases between them. This CDR3 is 12 amino acids long. Looked up from germline, CDR1 is MNHNS and CDR2 is SASEGT. Purities over 95% were achieved in all sorted populations. General observations from the study: Shorter templates may be favored by PCR, equally so in patients and controls. All four CD4+ subsets of Type 1 diabetes patients contained TCRB CDR3s that were moderately but significantly shorter.

This clone was seen repeatedly, ten times or more. Its antigen remains unidentified. The isolated RNA, all of it, was reverse transcribed, so expressed TCRB transcripts were what got sequenced. Measured with immunoSEQ multiplex PCR; TCRdb has only the in-frame clones, and not every one. The table includes a few hundred thousand clones, 11% to 15% detected once. The clonotype originates from a man in his thirties or forties in good health. This chain joins TRBV6-1 and TRBJ2-1; no firm D call. The material sequenced was central memory CD4+ T cells from blood. CDR3 loop: CASQKSYNEQFF. The CDR3 region has the DNA TGTGCCAGCCAGAAGTCCTACAATGAGCAGTTCTTC.